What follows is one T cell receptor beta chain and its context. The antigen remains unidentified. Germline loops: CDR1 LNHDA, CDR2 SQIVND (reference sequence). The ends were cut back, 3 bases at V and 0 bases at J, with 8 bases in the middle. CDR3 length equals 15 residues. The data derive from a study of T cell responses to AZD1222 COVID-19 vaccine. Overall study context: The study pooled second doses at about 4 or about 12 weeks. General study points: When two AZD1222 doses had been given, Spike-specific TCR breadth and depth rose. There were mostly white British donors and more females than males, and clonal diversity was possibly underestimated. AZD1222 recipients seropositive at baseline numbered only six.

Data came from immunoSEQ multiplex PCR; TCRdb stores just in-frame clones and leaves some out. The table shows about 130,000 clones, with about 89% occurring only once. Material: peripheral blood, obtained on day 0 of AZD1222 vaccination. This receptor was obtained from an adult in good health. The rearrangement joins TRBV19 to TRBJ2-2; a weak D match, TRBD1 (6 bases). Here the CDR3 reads CASSIGTTNTGELFF. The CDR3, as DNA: TGTGCCAGTAGTATCGGGACAACGAACACCGGGGAGCTGTTTTTT.